This T cell receptor beta chain was sequenced in a study of blood T cell repertoires in COVID-19. Across the study: Specimens from acute and convalescent COVID-19 originated in the United States, Italy and Spain. PBMCs, B-cell-depleted T cells, or T cells provided the cDNA or gDNA that made up the material.

V was trimmed by 3 bases and J by 1 base, leaving 2 bases between them. Per the germline V gene, CDR1 is SGHNT and CDR2 is YYREEE (reference sequence). CDR3 size: 11 residues. This clone was counted a few times. Cohorts were determined from participant-reported clinical history. In the original workflow: Using reference gene primer amplification, nucleated cell counts were estimated. The protocol was immunoSEQ multiplex PCR, while the TCRdb copy is restricted to in-frame clones and leaves out a portion. Clonal size and the V and J genes are those of that table, whereas D and trimming came from the DNA. This table holds fewer than 300,000 clones, around 85% found once.

This sequence originates from a woman under 40 who had recovered from COVID-19. Sequencing was carried out using PBMCs or T cells enriched from blood (not recorded which). This chain connects TRBV5-4 to TRBJ2-7; unclear D gene. CDR3 residues: CASSSSYEQYF. The CDR3 DNA is TGTGCCAGCAGCTCTTCCTACGAGCAGTACTTC.